Listed here are 17 T cell receptor beta chains from one sample, sequenced in a study of CD8 T cells in Susac syndrome. Reverse transcription used 0.5 to 1 ug RNA and random hexamers. TCRdb passed the immunoSEQ multiplex PCR reads through MiXCR, listing each CDR3 protein once. The data contain around 95,000 distinct CDR3 sequences, nearly 97% of them seen just once; the ten biggest clones take up 0.3%. Specimen: CD8+ T cells from PBMCs. These receptors all stem from a human donor with Susac syndrome.

The chain links TRBV29-1 to TRBJ2-2, with D uncertain. V lost 6 bases and J 6 bases, leaving 14 bases between the germline ends. Looked up from germline, CDR1 is SQVTM and CDR2 is ANQGSEA. This CDR3 is 13 amino acids long. The CDR3: CSVTPGSSGELFF. In nucleotides, the CDR3 is TGCAGCGTGACCCCAGGTTCCTCCGGGGAGCTGTTTTTT.

The sample holds one count of this clonotype. Mismatch with germline at one junction end may stem from a read error. The chain recombines TRBV3-1 with TRBJ2-6; 11 bases line up with TRBD1. CDR3 length: 13 amino acids. Germline lookup yields CDR1 LGHDT and CDR2 YNNKEL (reference sequence). The CDR3 here is CASSQGTGGRSAF. The CDR3 DNA sequence: TGTGCCAGCAGCCAGGGGACAGGGGGTCGCTCCGCTTTC.

This clonotype was counted once. The J gene is TRBJ2-2, the V gene TRBV6-4; D not resolved. Germline V gene lookup returns CDR1 MRHNA and CDR2 SNTAGT. The germline V and J ends were trimmed by 2 bases and 2 bases, with 0 bases remaining between them. The CDR3 spans 12 residues. CDR3 coding DNA: TGTGCCAGCAGTGACAACACCGGGGAGCTGTTTTTT. This translates into CASSDNTGELFF.

J is TRBJ2-7 and V is TRBV9; the D gene is possibly TRBD1 (5 bases). The germline V and J ends were trimmed by 1 base and 2 bases, with 13 bases remaining between them. There are 15 residues in the CDR3. Germline-derived CDR1 and CDR2 are SGDLS and YYNGEE. In nucleotides, the CDR3 is TGTGCCAGCAGCGTATCCAGGGATGTAACCTACGAGCAGTACTTC. It is translated as CASSVSRDVTYEQYF. The full variable domain, in which reference TRBV9 and TRBJ2-7 provide the parts outside the CDR3, is DSGVTQTPKHLITATGQRVTLRCSPRSGDLSVYWYQQSLDQGLQFLIQYYNGEERAKGNILERFSAQQFPDLHSELNLSSLELGDSALYFCASSVSRDVTYEQYFGPGTRLTVT.

The rearrangement joins TRBV27 to TRBJ2-7; maybe TRBD2 (6 bases). Looked up from germline, CDR1 is MNHEY and CDR2 is SMNVEV (reference sequence). V was cut by 3 bases and J by 6 bases, with 15 bases left in between. CDR3 size: 14 residues. The CDR3: CASSFGPGAGEQYF. The DNA of the CDR3 is TGTGCCAGCAGTTTTGGTCCGGGAGCGGGCGAGCAGTACTTC.

The rearrangement links TRBV27 to TRBJ2-7, with 7 nucleotides matching TRBD1. The germline gives CDR1 MNHEY, CDR2 SMNVEV (reference sequence). This CDR3 region has 13 residues. The V segment lost 3 bases and the J segment 6 bases; nucleotides outside the gene matches: 5. The CDR3 sequence: CASSLGQIGEQYF. CDR3 in DNA: TGTGCCAGCAGTTTGGGACAGATAGGCGAGCAGTACTTC.

The gene calls are TRBV9 and TRBJ2-2; TRBD1 agrees at 7 bases. The V gene's germline CDR1 is SGDLS and CDR2 YYNGEE. The J segment lost 1 base and the V segment lost 3 bases, leaving 6 bases of the junction unmatched. CDR3 length equals 16 residues. The CDR3 bases are TGTGCCAGCAGCGGACCGACAGGGAGGAACACCGGGGAGCTGTTTTTT. As protein: CASSGPTGRNTGELFF.

This clonotype was detected once. This chain links TRBV19 with TRBJ2-1; TRBD1 matches at 7 bases. Per germline, CDR1 LNHDA and CDR2 SQIVND (reference sequence). The CDR3 has 14 amino acids. Trimming cost V 5 bases and J 6 bases; bases outside gene matches: 7. CDR3 loop: CASSARQGVNEQFF. The CDR3 coding sequence is TGTGCCAGTAGTGCTCGACAGGGAGTCAATGAGCAGTTCTTC.

The chain employs TRBV7-3 and TRBJ1-1; 7 nucleotides match TRBD1. Germline CDR1 reads SGHTA; CDR2 reads FQGTGA. The CDR3 contains 14 residues. V dropped 2 bases and J dropped 5; count of bases not matched to a gene: 5. The DNA for the CDR3 is TGTGCCAGCAGCTTACAGGGGGTGATGACTGAAGCTTTCTTT. Translation: CASSLQGVMTEAFF.

This CDR3 reads CASSVTQGADTQYF. The CDR3 DNA follows: TGTGCCAGCAGTGTAACTCAGGGAGCAGATACGCAGTATTTT. J is TRBJ2-3 and V is TRBV6-4; tentatively, D is TRBD1 or TRBD2 (5 bases each). CDR1 and CDR2 from the germline V gene are MRHNA and SNTAGT. The CDR3 consists of 14 residues. Trimming shortened V by 4 bases and J by 4 bases, and 12 bases separated the two germline ends.

The chain uses TRBV6-5 and TRBJ2-7; 7 positions match TRBD2. Per germline, CDR1 MNHEY and CDR2 SVGAGI. V shed 7 bases and J 0 bases; nucleotides not matched to a gene: 6. The CDR3 loop spans 14 amino acids. CDR3 in DNA: TGTGCCAGCATTGGAAGCGGGATCTCCTACGAGCAGTACTTC. Encoded protein: CASIGSGISYEQYF.

The table lists this clonotype with a count of one. This chain connects TRBV19 to TRBJ2-4, with D tentatively TRBD1 (6 bases). The CDR3 is 15 residues long. CDR1 is LNHDA and CDR2 is SQIVND in the germline V gene (reference sequence). V was cut by 3 bases and J by 1 base, with 10 bases left in between. CDR3 sequence: CASSITGMAKNIQYF. Written as DNA, the CDR3 is TGTGCCAGTAGTATTACAGGGATGGCCAAAAACATTCAGTACTTC.

The J gene is TRBJ2-5, the V gene TRBV7-2, with unresolved D. The germline V gene has CDR1 SGHTA and CDR2 FQGNSA. The CDR3 runs to 14 residues. V lost 4 bases and J 5 bases, leaving 14 bases between the germline ends. CDR3 amino acids: CASSSRNLRETQYF. CDR3 in DNA: TGTGCCAGCAGCTCCCGTAATCTTAGGGAGACCCAGTACTTC. The full variable domain, rest sourced from reference TRBV7-2 and TRBJ2-5, is GAGVSQSPSNKVTEKGKDVELRCDPISGHTALYWYRQSLGQGLEFLIYFQGNSAPDKSGLPSDRFSAERTGGSVSTLTIQRTQQEDSAVYLCASSSRNLRETQYFGPGTRLLVL.

This chain links TRBV11-2 with TRBJ2-7, with D possibly called TRBD1 or TRBD2 (6 bases each). The CDR3 runs 14 residues. Germline V gene lookup returns CDR1 SGHAT and CDR2 FQNNGV. Trimming cost V 5 bases and J 6 bases, with 17 bases left between them. The chain's CDR3 is CASSLGGGVFEQYF. As DNA, the CDR3 is TGTGCCAGCAGCCTCGGGGGCGGGGTGTTCGAGCAGTACTTC. The full variable domain, with the rest looked up from reference TRBV11-2 and TRBJ2-7, is EAGVAQSPRYKIIEKRQSVAFWCNPISGHATLYWYQQILGQGPKLLIQFQNNGVVDDSQLPKDRFSAERLKGVDSTLKIQPAKLEDSAVYLCASSLGGGVFEQYFGPGTRLTVT.

In its sample, this clonotype was seen a few times. The J gene is TRBJ2-1, the V gene TRBV27; D remains ambiguous. Trimming took 3 bases from V and 0 from J, leaving 6 bases between them. CDR1 is MNHEY and CDR2 is SMNVEV in the germline V gene (reference sequence). The CDR3 totals 14 residues. The CDR3 loop reads CASSLASSYNEQFF. The CDR3 coding sequence is TGTGCCAGCAGTTTGGCCTCCTCCTACAATGAGCAGTTCTTC.

The rearrangement links TRBV11-2 to TRBJ2-1; a weak D match, TRBD1 (6 bases). V was clipped by 5 bases and J by 14 bases, with 19 bases between them. The germline V gene has CDR1 SGHAT and CDR2 FQNNGV. This CDR3 has 13 amino acids. The CDR3: CASSQGRQKTKFF. The DNA of the CDR3 is TGTGCCAGCAGCCAGGGGCGGCAGAAGACTAAGTTCTTC.

V gene TRBV9 combines with J gene TRBJ2-1; TRBD2 matches 7 bases. The CDR3 is 16 residues long. V lost 2 bases, J lost 4 bases, and 9 bases stayed unmatched. Germline assignment: CDR1 SGDLS and CDR2 YYNGEE. The CDR3 loop reads CASSVMGGSSYNEQFF. Written as DNA, the CDR3 is TGTGCCAGCAGCGTTATGGGCGGGAGTAGTTACAATGAGCAGTTCTTC.